A selection of T cell receptor beta chains follows, all from one sample in a study of shared T cell receptors in the human thymus. Here immunoSEQ multiplex PCR was the method, and the copy in TCRdb shows in-frame clones only, minus some. The data hold roughly 500,000 clones, with around 78% observed a single time. Another study also made use of these data, one on human thymus T cells.

The source material was thymocytes. The receptors were gathered from a boy under two years old with a congenital heart defect. CDR3s include the opening cysteine and the closing phenylalanine or tryptophan. Each record gives: V gene, clone size, J gene, D gene, CDR3 DNA, CDR3 protein. D genes are given only for firm matches. Clone size is not always given. Where it is, it says once, few, many or a class for expanded clones.

V gene: TRBV7-2
clone size: -
J gene: TRBJ2-7
D gene: TRBD2
CDR3 DNA: TGTGCCAGCAGCTTAGCGGGAGGGCAGTACGAGCAGTACTTC
CDR3 protein: CASSLAGGQYEQYF

V gene: TRBV7-9
clone size: -
J gene: TRBJ2-5
D gene: TRBD2
CDR3 DNA: TGTGCCAGCAGTACGGAGCGGGAGGGCCTTGAGACCCAGTACTTC
CDR3 protein: CASSTEREGLETQYF

V gene: TRBV28
clone size: -
J gene: TRBJ2-5
D gene: -
CDR3 DNA: TGTGCCAGCAGCCCCAAATTTCTGGCGGATCAAGAGACCCAGTACTTC
CDR3 protein: CASSPKFLADQETQYF

V gene: TRBV27
clone size: -
J gene: TRBJ2-2
D gene: TRBD2
CDR3 DNA: TGTGCCAGCACTCCGAGGACTAGCGGGGCCAACACCGGGGAGCTGTTTTTT
CDR3 protein: CASTPRTSGANTGELFF

V gene: TRBV12-5
clone size: -
J gene: TRBJ2-7
D gene: -
CDR3 DNA: TGTGCTAGTGGTTTGGCCCGCCAGGGGCCAAGCTCCTACGAGCAGTACTTC
CDR3 protein: CASGLARQGPSSYEQYF

V gene: TRBV11-2
clone size: -
J gene: TRBJ2-7
D gene: -
CDR3 DNA: TGTGCCAGCAGCACAACCGGGGTAATCTCCTACGAGCAGTACTTC
CDR3 protein: CASSTTGVISYEQYF

V gene: TRBV4-3
clone size: -
J gene: TRBJ2-7
D gene: -
CDR3 DNA: TGCGCCAGCAGCCAATATCGGGGGTACGAGCAGTACTTC
CDR3 protein: CASSQYRGYEQYF

V gene: TRBV7-2
clone size: -
J gene: TRBJ2-5
D gene: TRBD2
CDR3 DNA: TGTGCCAGCAGCCTCGGGACTAGCACAGAGACCCAGTACTTC
CDR3 protein: CASSLGTSTETQYF

V gene: TRBV7-2
clone size: -
J gene: TRBJ2-7
D gene: TRBD2
CDR3 DNA: TGTGCCAGCAGTGGGACTAGCGGGACCGGGGAGCAGTACTTC
CDR3 protein: CASSGTSGTGEQYF

V gene: TRBV29-1
clone size: -
J gene: TRBJ2-6
D gene: -
CDR3 DNA: TGCAGCGTTGAAGAAGACAGGCACTCTGGGGCCAACGTCCTGACTTTC
CDR3 protein: CSVEEDRHSGANVLTF

V gene: TRBV4-3
clone size: -
J gene: TRBJ2-2
D gene: TRBD2
CDR3 DNA: TGCGCCAGCAGCCATAAGCGGGACAGGGGACTAGCGGGAGGCACCGGGGAGCTGTTTTTT
CDR3 protein: CASSHKRDRGLAGGTGELFF

V gene: TRBV4-3
clone size: few
J gene: TRBJ1-3
D gene: -
CDR3 DNA: TGCGCCAGCAGCCAACACAGCTCTGGAAACACCATATATTTT
CDR3 protein: CASSQHSSGNTIYF

V gene: TRBV18
clone size: -
J gene: TRBJ1-2
D gene: TRBD1
CDR3 DNA: TGTGCCAGCTCACTCAAACAGGCACAGGGGGCGAGTGGCTACACCTTC
CDR3 protein: CASSLKQAQGASGYTF

V gene: TRBV15
clone size: -
J gene: TRBJ1-1
D gene: TRBD1
CDR3 DNA: TGTGCCACCAGCAGAGTGGGACAGCTGAACACTGAAGCTTTCTTT
CDR3 protein: CATSRVGQLNTEAFF

V gene: TRBV4-1
clone size: -
J gene: TRBJ2-7
D gene: TRBD1
CDR3 DNA: TGCGCCAGCAGCCAAGATTGGCTGAGGGGACAGGGGGCCTACGAGCAGTACTTC
CDR3 protein: CASSQDWLRGQGAYEQYF

V gene: TRBV2
clone size: -
J gene: TRBJ2-1
D gene: -
CDR3 DNA: TGTGCCAGCAGTCAAACCATTTCTCGACAGTCCTTTCCTGTGGATGAGCAGTTCTTC
CDR3 protein: CASSQTISRQSFPVDEQFF

V gene: TRBV5-5
clone size: -
J gene: TRBJ2-2
D gene: -
CDR3 DNA: TGTGCCAGCAGCTTGAGGAAAAGAGGGCTCACCGGGGAGCTGTTTTTT
CDR3 protein: CASSLRKRGLTGELFF